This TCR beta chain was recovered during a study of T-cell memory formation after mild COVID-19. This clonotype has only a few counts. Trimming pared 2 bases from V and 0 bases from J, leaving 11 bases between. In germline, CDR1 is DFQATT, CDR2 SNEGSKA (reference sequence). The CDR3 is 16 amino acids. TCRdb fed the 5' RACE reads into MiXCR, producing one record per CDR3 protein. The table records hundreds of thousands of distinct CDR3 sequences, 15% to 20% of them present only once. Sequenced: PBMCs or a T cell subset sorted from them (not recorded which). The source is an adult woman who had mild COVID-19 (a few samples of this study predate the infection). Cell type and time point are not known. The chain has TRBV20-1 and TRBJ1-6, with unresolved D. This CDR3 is CSARNDGSSYNSPLHF. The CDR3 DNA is TGCAGTGCTAGAAATGATGGAAGCTCCTATAATTCACCCCTCCACTTT.